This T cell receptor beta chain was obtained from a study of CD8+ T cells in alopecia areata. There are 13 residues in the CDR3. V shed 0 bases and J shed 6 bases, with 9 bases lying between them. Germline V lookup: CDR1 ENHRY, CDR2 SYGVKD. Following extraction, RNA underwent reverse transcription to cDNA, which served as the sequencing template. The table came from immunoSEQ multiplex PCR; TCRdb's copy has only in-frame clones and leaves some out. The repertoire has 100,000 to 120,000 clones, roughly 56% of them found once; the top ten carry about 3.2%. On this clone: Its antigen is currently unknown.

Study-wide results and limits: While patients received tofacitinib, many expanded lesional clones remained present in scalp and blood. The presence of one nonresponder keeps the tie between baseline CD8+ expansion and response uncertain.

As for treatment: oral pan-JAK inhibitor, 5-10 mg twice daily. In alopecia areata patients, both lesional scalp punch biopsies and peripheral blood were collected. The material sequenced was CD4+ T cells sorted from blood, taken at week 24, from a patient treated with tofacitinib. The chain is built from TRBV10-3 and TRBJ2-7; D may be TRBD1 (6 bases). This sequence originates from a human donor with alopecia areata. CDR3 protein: CAISESQGSEQYF. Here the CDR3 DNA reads TGTGCCATCAGTGAGTCACAGGGAAGCGAGCAGTACTTC.